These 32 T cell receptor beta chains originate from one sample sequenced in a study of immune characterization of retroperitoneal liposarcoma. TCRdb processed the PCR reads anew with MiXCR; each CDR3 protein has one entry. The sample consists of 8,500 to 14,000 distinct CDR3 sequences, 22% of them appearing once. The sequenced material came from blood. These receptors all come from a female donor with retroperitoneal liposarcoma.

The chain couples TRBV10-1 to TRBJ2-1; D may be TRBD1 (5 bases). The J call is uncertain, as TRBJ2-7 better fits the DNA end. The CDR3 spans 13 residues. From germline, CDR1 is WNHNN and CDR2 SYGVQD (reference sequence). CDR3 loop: CASSEGHSYEQYF. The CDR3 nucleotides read TGCGCCAGCAGTGAGGGACACTCCTACGAGCAGTACTTC.

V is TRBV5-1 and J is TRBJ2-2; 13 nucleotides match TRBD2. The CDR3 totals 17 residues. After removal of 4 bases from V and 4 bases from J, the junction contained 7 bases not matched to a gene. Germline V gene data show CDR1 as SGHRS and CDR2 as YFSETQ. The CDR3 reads CASSRGTSGAFTGELFF. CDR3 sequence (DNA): TGCGCCAGCAGCCGAGGGACTAGCGGGGCTTTCACCGGGGAGCTGTTTTTT.

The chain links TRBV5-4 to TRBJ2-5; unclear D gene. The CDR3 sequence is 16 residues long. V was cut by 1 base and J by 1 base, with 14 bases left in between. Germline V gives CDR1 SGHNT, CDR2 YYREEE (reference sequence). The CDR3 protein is CASSLSKGSLQETQYF. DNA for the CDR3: TGTGCCAGCAGCTTGAGTAAAGGCAGTCTCCAAGAGACCCAGTACTTC.

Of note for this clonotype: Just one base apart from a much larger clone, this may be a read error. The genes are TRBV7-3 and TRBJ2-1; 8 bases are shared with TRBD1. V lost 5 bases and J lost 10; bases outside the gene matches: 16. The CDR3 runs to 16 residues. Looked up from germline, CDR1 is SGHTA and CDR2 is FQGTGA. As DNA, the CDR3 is TGTGCCAGCAGCCCTAACCGGCATGGACAGGGTCGCGAGCAGTTCTTC. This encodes CASSPNRHGQGREQFF.

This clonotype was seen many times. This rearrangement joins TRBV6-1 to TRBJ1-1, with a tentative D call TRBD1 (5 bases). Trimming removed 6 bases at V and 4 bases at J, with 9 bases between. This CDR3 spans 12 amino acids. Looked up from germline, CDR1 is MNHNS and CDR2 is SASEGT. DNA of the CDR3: TGTGCCAGCAGAACCGGGACCACTGAAGCTTTCTTT. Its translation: CASRTGTTEAFF.

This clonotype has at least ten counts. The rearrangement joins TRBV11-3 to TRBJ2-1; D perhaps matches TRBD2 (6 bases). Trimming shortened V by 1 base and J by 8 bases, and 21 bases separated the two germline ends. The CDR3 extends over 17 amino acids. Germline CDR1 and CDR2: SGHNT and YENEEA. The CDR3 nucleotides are TGTGCCAGCAGCTTAGGTATAGCGGAGCCCTCAGAGGATGAGCAGTTCTTC. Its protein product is CASSLGIAEPSEDEQFF.

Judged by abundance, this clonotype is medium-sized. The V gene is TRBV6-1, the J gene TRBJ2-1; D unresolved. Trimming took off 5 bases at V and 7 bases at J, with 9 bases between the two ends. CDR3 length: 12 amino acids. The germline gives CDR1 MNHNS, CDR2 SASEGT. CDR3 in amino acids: CASSKGRNEQFF. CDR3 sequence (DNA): TGTGCCAGCAGTAAAGGCCGTAATGAGCAGTTCTTC.

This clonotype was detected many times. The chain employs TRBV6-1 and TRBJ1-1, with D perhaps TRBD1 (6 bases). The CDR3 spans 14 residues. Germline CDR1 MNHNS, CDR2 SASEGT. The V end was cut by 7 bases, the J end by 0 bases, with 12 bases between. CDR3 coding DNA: TGTGCCAGCAATCACAGGGCCGTGAACACTGAAGCTTTCTTT. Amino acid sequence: CASNHRAVNTEAFF.

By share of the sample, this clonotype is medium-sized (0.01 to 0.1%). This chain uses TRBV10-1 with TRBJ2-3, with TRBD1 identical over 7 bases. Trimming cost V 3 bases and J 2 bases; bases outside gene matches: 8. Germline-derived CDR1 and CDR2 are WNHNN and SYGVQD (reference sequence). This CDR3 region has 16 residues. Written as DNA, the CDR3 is TGCGCCAGCAGTGATAGCGAACAGGGGAACACAGATACGCAGTATTTT. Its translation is CASSDSEQGNTDTQYF.

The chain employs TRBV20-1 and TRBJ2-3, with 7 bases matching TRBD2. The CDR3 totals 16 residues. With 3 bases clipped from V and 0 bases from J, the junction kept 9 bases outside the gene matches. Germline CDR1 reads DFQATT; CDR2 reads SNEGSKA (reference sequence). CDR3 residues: CSASGRTELSTDTQYF. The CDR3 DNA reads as TGCAGTGCTAGCGGGAGGACCGAACTCAGCACAGATACGCAGTATTTT.

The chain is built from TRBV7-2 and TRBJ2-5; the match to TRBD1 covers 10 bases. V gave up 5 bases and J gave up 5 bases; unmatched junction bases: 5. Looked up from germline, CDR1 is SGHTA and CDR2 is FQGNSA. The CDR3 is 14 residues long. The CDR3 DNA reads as TGTGCCAGCAGCAAGACAGGGGGCGCGGAGACCCAGTACTTC. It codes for CASSKTGGAETQYF.

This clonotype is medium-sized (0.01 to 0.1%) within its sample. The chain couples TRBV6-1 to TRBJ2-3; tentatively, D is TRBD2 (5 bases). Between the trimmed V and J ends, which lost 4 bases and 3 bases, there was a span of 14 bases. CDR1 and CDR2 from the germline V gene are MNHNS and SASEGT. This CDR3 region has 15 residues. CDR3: CASSAEGWRTDTQYF. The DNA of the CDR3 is TGTGCCAGCAGTGCTGAAGGGTGGAGGACAGATACGCAGTATTTT.

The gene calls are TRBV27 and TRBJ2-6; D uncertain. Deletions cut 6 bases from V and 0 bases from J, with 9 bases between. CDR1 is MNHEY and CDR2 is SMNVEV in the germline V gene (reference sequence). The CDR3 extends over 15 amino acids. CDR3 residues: CASRGSASGANVLTF. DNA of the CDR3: TGTGCCAGCAGGGGGTCGGCCTCTGGGGCCAACGTCCTGACTTTC.

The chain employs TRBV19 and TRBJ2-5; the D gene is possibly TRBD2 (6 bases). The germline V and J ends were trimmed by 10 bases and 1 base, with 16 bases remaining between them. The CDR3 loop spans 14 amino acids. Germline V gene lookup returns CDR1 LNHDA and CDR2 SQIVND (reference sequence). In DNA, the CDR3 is TGTGCCACACGGGCCCGGGGGTCCCAAGAGACCCAGTACTTC. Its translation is CATRARGSQETQYF.

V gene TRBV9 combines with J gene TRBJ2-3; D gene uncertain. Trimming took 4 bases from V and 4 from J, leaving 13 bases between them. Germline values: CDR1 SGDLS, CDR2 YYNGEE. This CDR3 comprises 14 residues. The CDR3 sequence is CASSSLGASDTQYF. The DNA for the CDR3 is TGTGCCAGCAGCTCCCTCGGAGCCTCAGATACGCAGTATTTT.

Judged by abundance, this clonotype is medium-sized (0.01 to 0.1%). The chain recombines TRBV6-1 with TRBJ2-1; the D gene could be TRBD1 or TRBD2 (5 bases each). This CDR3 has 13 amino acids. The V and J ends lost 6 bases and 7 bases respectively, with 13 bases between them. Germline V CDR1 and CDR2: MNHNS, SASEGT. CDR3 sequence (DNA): TGTGCCAGCAGGGGACCGAATGGGAATGAGCAGTTCTTC. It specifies CASRGPNGNEQFF.

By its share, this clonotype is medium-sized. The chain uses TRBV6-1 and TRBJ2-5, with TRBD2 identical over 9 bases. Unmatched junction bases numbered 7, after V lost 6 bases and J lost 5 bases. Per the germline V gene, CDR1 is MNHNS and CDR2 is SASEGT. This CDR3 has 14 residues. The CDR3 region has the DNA TGTGCCAGCAGCTATTGGCGGGAGGGGGAGACCCAGTACTTC. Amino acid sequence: CASSYWREGETQYF.

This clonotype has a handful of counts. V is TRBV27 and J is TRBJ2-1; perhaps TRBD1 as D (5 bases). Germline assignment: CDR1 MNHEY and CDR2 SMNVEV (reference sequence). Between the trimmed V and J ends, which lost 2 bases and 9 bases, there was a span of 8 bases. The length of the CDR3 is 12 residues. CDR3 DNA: TGTGCCAGCAGTTTAGTAGGGGCTGAGCAGTTCTTC. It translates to CASSLVGAEQFF.

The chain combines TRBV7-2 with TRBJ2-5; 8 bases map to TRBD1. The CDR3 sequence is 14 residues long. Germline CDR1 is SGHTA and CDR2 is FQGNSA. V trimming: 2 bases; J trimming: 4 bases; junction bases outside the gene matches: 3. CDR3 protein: CASSLPGGRETQYF. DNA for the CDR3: TGTGCCAGCAGCTTACCAGGGGGCCGAGAGACCCAGTACTTC.

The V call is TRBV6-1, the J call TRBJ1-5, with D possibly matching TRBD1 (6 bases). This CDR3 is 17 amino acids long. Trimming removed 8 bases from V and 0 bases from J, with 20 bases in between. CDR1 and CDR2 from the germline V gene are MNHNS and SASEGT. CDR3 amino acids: CASCPSGARDSNQPQHF. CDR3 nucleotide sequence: TGTGCCAGCTGTCCATCGGGGGCGCGGGATAGCAATCAGCCCCAGCATTTT.

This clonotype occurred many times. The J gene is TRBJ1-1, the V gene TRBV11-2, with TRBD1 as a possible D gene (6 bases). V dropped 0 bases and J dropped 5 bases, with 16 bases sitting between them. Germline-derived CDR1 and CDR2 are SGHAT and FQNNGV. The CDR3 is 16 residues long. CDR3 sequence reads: CASSLDGSQGRTEAFF. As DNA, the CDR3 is TGTGCCAGCAGCTTAGATGGGTCGCAGGGGCGGACTGAAGCTTTCTTT.

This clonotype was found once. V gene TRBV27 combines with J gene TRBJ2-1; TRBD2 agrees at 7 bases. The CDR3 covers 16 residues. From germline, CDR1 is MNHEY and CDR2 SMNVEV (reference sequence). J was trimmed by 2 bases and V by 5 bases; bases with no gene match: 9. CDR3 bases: TGTGCCAGCAGTCGGACTCTAGCGGACGCCTACAATGAGCAGTTCTTC. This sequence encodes CASSRTLADAYNEQFF.

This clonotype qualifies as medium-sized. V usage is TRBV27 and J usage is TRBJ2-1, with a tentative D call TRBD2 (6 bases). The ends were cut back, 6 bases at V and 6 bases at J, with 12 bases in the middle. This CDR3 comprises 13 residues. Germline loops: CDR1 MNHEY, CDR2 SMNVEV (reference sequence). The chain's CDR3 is CASSSTSINEQFF. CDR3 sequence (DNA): TGTGCCAGCAGCTCCACTAGCATCAATGAGCAGTTCTTC.

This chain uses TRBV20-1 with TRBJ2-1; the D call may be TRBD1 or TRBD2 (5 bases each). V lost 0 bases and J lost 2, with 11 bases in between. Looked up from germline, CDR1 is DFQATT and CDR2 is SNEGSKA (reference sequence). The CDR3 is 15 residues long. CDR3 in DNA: TGCAGTGCTAGAGAAGGCAGGGACCCCTACAATGAGCAGTTCTTC. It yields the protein CSAREGRDPYNEQFF.

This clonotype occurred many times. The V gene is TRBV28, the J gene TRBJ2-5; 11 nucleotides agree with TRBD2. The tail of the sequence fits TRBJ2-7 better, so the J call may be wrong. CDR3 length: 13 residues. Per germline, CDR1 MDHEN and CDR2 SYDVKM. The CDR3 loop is CASRTSGTYEQYF. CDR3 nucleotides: TGTGCCAGCAGGACTAGCGGGACCTACGAGCAGTACTTC.

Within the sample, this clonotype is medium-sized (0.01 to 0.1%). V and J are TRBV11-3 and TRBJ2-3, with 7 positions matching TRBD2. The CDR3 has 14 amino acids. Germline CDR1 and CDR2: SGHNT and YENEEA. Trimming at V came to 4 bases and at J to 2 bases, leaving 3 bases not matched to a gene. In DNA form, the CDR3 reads TGTGCCAGCAGCTCCCGGGACTACACAGATACGCAGTATTTT. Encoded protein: CASSSRDYTDTQYF. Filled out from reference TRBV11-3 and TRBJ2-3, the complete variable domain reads EAGVVQSPRYKIIEKKQPVAFWCNPISGHNTLYWYLQNLGQGPELLIRYENEEAVDDSQLPKDRFSAERLKGVDSTLKIQPAELGDSAVYLCASSSRDYTDTQYFGPGTRLTVL.

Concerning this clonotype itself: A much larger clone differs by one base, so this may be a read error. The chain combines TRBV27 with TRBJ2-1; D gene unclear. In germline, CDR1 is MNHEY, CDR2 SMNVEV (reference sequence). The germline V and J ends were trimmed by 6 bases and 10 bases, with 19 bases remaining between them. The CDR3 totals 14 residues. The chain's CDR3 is CASRPGLLSYEQFF. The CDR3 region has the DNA TGTGCCAGCAGGCCCGGGTTGCTCTCCTACGAGCAGTTCTTC.

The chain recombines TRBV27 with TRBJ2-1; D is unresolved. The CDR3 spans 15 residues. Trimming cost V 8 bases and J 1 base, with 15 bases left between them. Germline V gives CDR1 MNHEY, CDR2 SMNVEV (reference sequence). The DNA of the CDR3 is TGTGCCAGCCGCCCTCGGCCTTTTTCCTACAATGAGCAGTTCTTC. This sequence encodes CASRPRPFSYNEQFF.

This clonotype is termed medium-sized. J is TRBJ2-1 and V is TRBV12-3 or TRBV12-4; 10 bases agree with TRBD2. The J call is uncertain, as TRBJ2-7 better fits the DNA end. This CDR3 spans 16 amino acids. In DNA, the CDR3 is TGTGCCAGCAGCAATAGCCAGCGGGAGGGCCTCTACGAGCAGTACTTC. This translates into CASSNSQREGLYEQYF.

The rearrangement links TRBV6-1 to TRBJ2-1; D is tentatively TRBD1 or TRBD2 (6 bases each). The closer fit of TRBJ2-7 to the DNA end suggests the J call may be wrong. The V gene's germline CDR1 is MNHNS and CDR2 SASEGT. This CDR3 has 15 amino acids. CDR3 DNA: TGTGCCAGCAGTGAAGGGGGGGACACCACCTACGAGCAGTACTTC. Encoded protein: CASSEGGDTTYEQYF.

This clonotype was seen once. The CDR3 DNA reads as TGTGCCAGCAGCTTAAAGATACCGGGACAGGGGAACAATGAGCAGTTCTTC. Protein product: CASSLKIPGQGNNEQFF. The gene calls are TRBV7-3 and TRBJ2-1; 10 bases fit TRBD1. Looked up from germline, CDR1 is SGHTA and CDR2 is FQGTGA. The trim removed 1 base at V and 5 bases at J, leaving 8 bases unmatched. The CDR3 contains 17 residues. Using reference TRBV7-3 and TRBJ2-1 for the parts outside the CDR3, the full variable domain is GAGVSQTPSNKVTEKGKYVELRCDPISGHTALYWYRQSLGQGPEFLIYFQGTGAADDSGLPNDRFFAVRPEGSVSTLKIQRTERGDSAVYLCASSLKIPGQGNNEQFFGPGTRLTVL.

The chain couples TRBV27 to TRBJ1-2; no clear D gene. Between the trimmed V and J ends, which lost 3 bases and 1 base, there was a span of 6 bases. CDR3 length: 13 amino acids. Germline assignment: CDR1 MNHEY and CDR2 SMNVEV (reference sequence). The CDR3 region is CASSFFVNYGYTF. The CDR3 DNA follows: TGTGCCAGCAGTTTTTTTGTTAACTATGGCTACACCTTC.